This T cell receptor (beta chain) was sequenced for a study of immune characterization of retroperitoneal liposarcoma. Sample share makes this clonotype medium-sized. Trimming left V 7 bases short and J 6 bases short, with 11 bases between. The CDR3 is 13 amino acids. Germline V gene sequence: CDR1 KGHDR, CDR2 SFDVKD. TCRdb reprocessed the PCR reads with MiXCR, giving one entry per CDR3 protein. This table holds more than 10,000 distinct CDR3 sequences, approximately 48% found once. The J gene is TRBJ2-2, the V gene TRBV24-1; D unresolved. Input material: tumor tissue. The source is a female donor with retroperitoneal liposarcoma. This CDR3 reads CATSALGPGELFF. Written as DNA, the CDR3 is TGTGCCACCAGCGCCCTAGGACCCGGGGAGCTGTTTTTT.